The rows below give T cell receptor beta chains drawn from one sample of a study of blood T cell repertoires in COVID-19. Libraries were prepared by immunoSEQ multiplex PCR; TCRdb keeps only in-frame clonotypes and omits some of them. The sample carries about 58,000 clones, 70% to 90% recorded once. The sample taken for sequencing was peripheral blood. The receptors originated from a woman aged 60-70 years with active COVID-19. Each CDR3 is given with its conserved first and last residue. A D gene is named only where the DNA matches it firmly. Not all rows give a size; the values are once, few, many and, for expanded clones, a class.

J gene: TRBJ1-1; D gene: TRBD1; clone size: -; V gene: TRBV5-1; CDR3 DNA: TGCGCCAGCAGCCCGACTCCCGACAGGGCGGGAGCTTTCTTT; CDR3 protein: CASSPTPDRAGAFF
J gene: TRBJ1-1; D gene: TRBD1; clone size: -; V gene: TRBV2; CDR3 DNA: TGTGCCAGCAGTGAAGACAGGGGAGGGAACACTGAAGCTTTCTTT; CDR3 protein: CASSEDRGGNTEAFF
J gene: TRBJ2-2; D gene: TRBD2; clone size: -; V gene: TRBV18; CDR3 DNA: TGTGCCAGCTCACCCGGACTAGCGGCGAACACCGGGGAGCTGTTTTTT; CDR3 protein: CASSPGLAANTGELFF
J gene: TRBJ1-1; D gene: TRBD1; clone size: once; V gene: TRBV5-1; CDR3 DNA: TGCGCCAGCAGTTCTTCAGGGGGCGCTAGCCCTGAAGCTTTCTTT; CDR3 protein: CASSSSGGASPEAFF
J gene: TRBJ2-3; D gene: TRBD2; clone size: few; V gene: TRBV11-2; CDR3 DNA: TGTGCCAGCAGCTCCGGGCGGGGGGGAAGTACAGATACGCAGTATTTT; CDR3 protein: CASSSGRGGSTDTQYF
J gene: TRBJ2-1; D gene: TRBD1; clone size: -; V gene: TRBV19; CDR3 DNA: TGTGCCAGTAGTGCCAAATCCGGGACAGGGTTGAATGAGCAGTTCTTC; CDR3 protein: CASSAKSGTGLNEQFF
J gene: TRBJ1-4; D gene: -; clone size: -; V gene: TRBV7-2; CDR3 DNA: TGTGCCAGCAGCCCCTTAGGGGTCGGTGAAAAACTGTTTTTT; CDR3 protein: CASSPLGVGEKLFF
J gene: TRBJ2-4; D gene: TRBD1; clone size: -; V gene: TRBV5-1; CDR3 DNA: TGCGCCAGCAGCTTTGGACAGGGAGGAACTAAAAACATTCAGTACTTC; CDR3 protein: CASSFGQGGTKNIQYF
J gene: TRBJ2-5; D gene: -; clone size: -; V gene: TRBV30; CDR3 DNA: TGTGCCTGGAGTGCGTACCAAGAGACCCAGTACTTC; CDR3 protein: CAWSAYQETQYF
J gene: TRBJ2-1; D gene: -; clone size: -; V gene: TRBV2; CDR3 DNA: TGTGCCAGCAGTCCTGACGGAGGCAATGAGCAGTTCTTC; CDR3 protein: CASSPDGGNEQFF
J gene: TRBJ1-2; D gene: TRBD1; clone size: -; V gene: TRBV25-1; CDR3 DNA: TGTGCCAGCAGTTACAGGGGTCAGGGCTATGGCTACACCTTC; CDR3 protein: CASSYRGQGYGYTF
J gene: TRBJ1-2; D gene: -; clone size: once; V gene: TRBV5-1; CDR3 DNA: TGCGCCAGCAGCTTGTTTTCACAAGCTAACTATGGCTACACCTTC; CDR3 protein: CASSLFSQANYGYTF
J gene: TRBJ2-3; D gene: -; clone size: -; V gene: TRBV20-1; CDR3 DNA: TGCAGTGCTAGTCCGGTTCAATCCACAGATACGCAGTATTTT; CDR3 protein: CSASPVQSTDTQYF
J gene: TRBJ1-1; D gene: -; clone size: once; V gene: TRBV5-1; CDR3 DNA: TGCGCCAGCAGCTCGGACAATGAAGCTTTCTTT; CDR3 protein: CASSSDNEAFF
J gene: TRBJ1-5; D gene: TRBD1; clone size: -; V gene: TRBV19; CDR3 DNA: TGTGCCAGTAGTAACAGGCCAGGGGGTCAGCCCCAGCATTTT; CDR3 protein: CASSNRPGGQPQHF
J gene: TRBJ1-1; D gene: -; clone size: -; V gene: TRBV13; CDR3 DNA: TGTGCCAGCAGGAGCCTCGCACCCCCTAGCACTGAAGCTTTCTTT; CDR3 protein: CASRSLAPPSTEAFF
J gene: TRBJ1-1; D gene: -; clone size: -; V gene: TRBV6-5; CDR3 DNA: TGTGCCAGCAGTTACAGTTTCAGGGATAGCACTGAAGCTTTCTTT; CDR3 protein: CASSYSFRDSTEAFF
J gene: TRBJ2-7; D gene: -; clone size: -; V gene: TRBV6-5; CDR3 DNA: TGTGCCAGCACCTCCGCCGGCGAGCAGTACTTC; CDR3 protein: CASTSAGEQYF
J gene: TRBJ1-3; D gene: TRBD1; clone size: -; V gene: TRBV5-1; CDR3 DNA: TGCGCCAGCAGCTTGGCACGGACAGGGTCTGGAAACACCATATATTTT; CDR3 protein: CASSLARTGSGNTIYF
J gene: TRBJ2-7; D gene: TRBD1; clone size: -; V gene: TRBV2; CDR3 DNA: TGTGCCAGCAGAGAGACAGGGGGTACCTACGAGCAGTACTTC; CDR3 protein: CASRETGGTYEQYF
J gene: TRBJ2-1; D gene: TRBD2; clone size: -; V gene: TRBV29-1; CDR3 DNA: TGCAGCGTTGAAGGGTCCGGGACGGGAGGAGACAATGAGCAGTTCTTC; CDR3 protein: CSVEGSGTGGDNEQFF
J gene: TRBJ2-5; D gene: TRBD1; clone size: -; V gene: TRBV12-3/TRBV12-4; CDR3 DNA: TGTGCCAGCAGCCAGGGGGATTTGGAGACCCAGTACTTC; CDR3 protein: CASSQGDLETQYF
J gene: TRBJ2-7; D gene: TRBD1; clone size: -; V gene: TRBV5-1; CDR3 DNA: TGCGCCAGCAGTTGGGACAGGGCCGTCTACGAGCAGTACTTC; CDR3 protein: CASSWDRAVYEQYF
J gene: TRBJ2-1; D gene: -; clone size: once; V gene: TRBV7-3; CDR3 DNA: TGTGCCAGCAGCCCCCCGGGTGGTACCTACGGTGAGCAGTTCTTC; CDR3 protein: CASSPPGGTYGEQFF
J gene: TRBJ2-3; D gene: -; clone size: once; V gene: TRBV9; CDR3 DNA: TGTGCCAGCAGCCGGGACTCTTTCACAGATACGCAGTATTTT; CDR3 protein: CASSRDSFTDTQYF
J gene: TRBJ2-3; D gene: -; clone size: -; V gene: TRBV18; CDR3 DNA: TGTGCCAGCTCACTCTCAGTTGATACGCAGTATTTT; CDR3 protein: CASSLSVDTQYF
J gene: TRBJ1-5; D gene: -; clone size: -; V gene: TRBV2; CDR3 DNA: TGTGCCAGCAGTGGTCAGATTAATCAGCCCCAGCATTTT; CDR3 protein: CASSGQINQPQHF
J gene: TRBJ1-5; D gene: TRBD1; clone size: few; V gene: TRBV29-1; CDR3 DNA: TGCAGCGTGGGGGGCAGGGGGGAATCTCAGCCCCAGCATTTT; CDR3 protein: CSVGGRGESQPQHF
J gene: TRBJ2-1; D gene: TRBD2; clone size: -; V gene: TRBV19; CDR3 DNA: TGTGCCAGTAGTATAGATTCTAGCGGCTCCTACAATGAGCAGTTCTTC; CDR3 protein: CASSIDSSGSYNEQFF
J gene: TRBJ1-4; D gene: -; clone size: -; V gene: TRBV4-2; CDR3 DNA: TGTGCCAGCAGACAAGATCGAGCGGTGGCCAAACTGTTTTTT; CDR3 protein: CASRQDRAVAKLFF
J gene: TRBJ2-2; D gene: -; clone size: -; V gene: TRBV7-3; CDR3 DNA: TGTGCCAGCAGCCTAAATGGACAGAACACCGGGGAGCTGTTTTTT; CDR3 protein: CASSLNGQNTGELFF
J gene: TRBJ2-5; D gene: TRBD2; clone size: -; V gene: TRBV10-3; CDR3 DNA: TGTGCCATCAGTGAGTCAACTAGCGGACAAGAGACCCAGTACTTC; CDR3 protein: CAISESTSGQETQYF
J gene: TRBJ1-4; D gene: -; clone size: -; V gene: TRBV30; CDR3 DNA: TGTGCCTGGATTATCCCAGGCAATGAAAAACTGTTTTTT; CDR3 protein: CAWIIPGNEKLFF
J gene: TRBJ1-1; D gene: -; clone size: -; V gene: TRBV4-2; CDR3 DNA: TGTGCCAGCAGCCAACGTCTGGGGAGGGGCACTGAAGCTTTCTTT; CDR3 protein: CASSQRLGRGTEAFF
J gene: TRBJ1-1; D gene: -; clone size: -; V gene: TRBV13; CDR3 DNA: TGTGCCAGCTGGATGGGGGGTGACACTGAAGCTTTCTTT; CDR3 protein: CASWMGGDTEAFF
J gene: TRBJ2-3; D gene: -; clone size: -; V gene: TRBV9; CDR3 DNA: TGTGCCAGCAGCCCTTCGTTCGGTGCGGGCACAGATACGCAGTATTTT; CDR3 protein: CASSPSFGAGTDTQYF
J gene: TRBJ1-1; D gene: -; clone size: -; V gene: TRBV7-2; CDR3 DNA: TGTGCCAGCAGCTTAGGGACACGGCTGGAAGCTTTCTTT; CDR3 protein: CASSLGTRLEAFF
J gene: TRBJ1-2; D gene: TRBD1; clone size: -; V gene: TRBV30; CDR3 DNA: TGTGCCTGGTCCCCCGGGACAGGGGATCGCTACACCTTC; CDR3 protein: CAWSPGTGDRYTF
J gene: TRBJ1-2; D gene: -; clone size: -; V gene: TRBV9; CDR3 DNA: TGTGCCAGCAGCCCCGGTTCGGGTGGCTACACCTTC; CDR3 protein: CASSPGSGGYTF
J gene: TRBJ2-5; D gene: TRBD2; clone size: -; V gene: TRBV2; CDR3 DNA: TGTGCCAGCAGTGATCCCCGGGGGGGTAAGACCCAGTACTTC; CDR3 protein: CASSDPRGGKTQYF
J gene: TRBJ2-2; D gene: -; clone size: few; V gene: TRBV7-3; CDR3 DNA: TGTGCCAGCAGCTTGAGACAGACGAACACCGGGGAGCTGTTTTTT; CDR3 protein: CASSLRQTNTGELFF
J gene: TRBJ1-5; D gene: -; clone size: -; V gene: TRBV9; CDR3 DNA: TGTGCCAGCAGCGTAGGGGCAGGAGCCTCGGGGCAGCCCCAGCATTTT; CDR3 protein: CASSVGAGASGQPQHF
J gene: TRBJ1-5; D gene: -; clone size: -; V gene: TRBV19; CDR3 DNA: TGTGCCAGTAGTAGTCAACAGGGACAGCCCCAGCATTTT; CDR3 protein: CASSSQQGQPQHF
J gene: TRBJ2-2; D gene: TRBD1; clone size: -; V gene: TRBV6-5; CDR3 DNA: TGTGCCAGCAGTTACGGGACAGGGGTCACCGGGGAGCTGTTTTTT; CDR3 protein: CASSYGTGVTGELFF
J gene: TRBJ2-2; D gene: -; clone size: -; V gene: TRBV6-6; CDR3 DNA: TGTGCCAGCAGAGTACCCGGCGGGAACACCGGGGAGCTGTTTTTT; CDR3 protein: CASRVPGGNTGELFF
J gene: TRBJ1-5; D gene: TRBD1; clone size: -; V gene: TRBV12-3/TRBV12-4; CDR3 DNA: TGTGCCAGCAGAGGACAGGGTAATCAGCCCCAGCATTTT; CDR3 protein: CASRGQGNQPQHF
J gene: TRBJ2-1; D gene: TRBD2; clone size: -; V gene: TRBV7-2; CDR3 DNA: TGTGCCAGCAGCTTCCGGGGGGAGTGGGGCAATGAGCAGTTCTTC; CDR3 protein: CASSFRGEWGNEQFF
J gene: TRBJ1-6; D gene: -; clone size: -; V gene: TRBV11-2; CDR3 DNA: TGTGCCAGCAGCTTTAGGGGTTTTTATAATTCACCCCTCCACTTT; CDR3 protein: CASSFRGFYNSPLHF
J gene: TRBJ2-7; D gene: -; clone size: few; V gene: TRBV7-9; CDR3 DNA: TGTGCCAGCAGCCCCAGTGGTACAGGGTCCTACGAGCAGTACTTC; CDR3 protein: CASSPSGTGSYEQYF
J gene: TRBJ1-5; D gene: -; clone size: -; V gene: TRBV19; CDR3 DNA: TGTGCCAGTAGTATAGCGTCCTTCAATCAGCCCCAGCATTTT; CDR3 protein: CASSIASFNQPQHF
J gene: TRBJ1-1; D gene: -; clone size: -; V gene: TRBV2; CDR3 DNA: TGTGCCAGCAGCCCGGAGACAGGCATCGAAGCTTTCTTT; CDR3 protein: CASSPETGIEAFF
J gene: TRBJ2-1; D gene: TRBD1; clone size: -; V gene: TRBV3-1/TRBV3-2; CDR3 DNA: TGTGCCAGCAGCACCCGGGACAGGTACAATGAGCAGTTCTTC; CDR3 protein: CASSTRDRYNEQFF
J gene: TRBJ2-7; D gene: -; clone size: -; V gene: TRBV24-1; CDR3 DNA: TGTGCCACCAGTGGTAGTACGGGCGAGCAGTACTTC; CDR3 protein: CATSGSTGEQYF
J gene: TRBJ2-3; D gene: TRBD2; clone size: -; V gene: TRBV7-2; CDR3 DNA: TGTGCCAGCAGCGCCGGGACTAGGGTTCCAGATACGCAGTATTTT; CDR3 protein: CASSAGTRVPDTQYF
J gene: TRBJ1-2; D gene: -; clone size: -; V gene: TRBV12-3/TRBV12-4; CDR3 DNA: TGTGCCAGCAGTCCCAACTCCTTCGGTGGCTACACCTTC; CDR3 protein: CASSPNSFGGYTF
J gene: TRBJ2-1; D gene: TRBD2; clone size: -; V gene: TRBV6-5; CDR3 DNA: TGTGCCAGCGGGAGGGGAGTCAGGAATGAGCAGTTCTTC; CDR3 protein: CASGRGVRNEQFF
J gene: TRBJ2-2; D gene: TRBD1; clone size: -; V gene: TRBV7-8; CDR3 DNA: TGTGCCAGCAGCTTCAGGGACAGAGCGAACACCGGGGAGCTGTTTTTT; CDR3 protein: CASSFRDRANTGELFF
J gene: TRBJ2-5; D gene: -; clone size: few; V gene: TRBV5-3; CDR3 DNA: TGTGCCAGAAGCTGGGCCCCAGGGGCCCAGTACTTC; CDR3 protein: CARSWAPGAQYF
J gene: TRBJ1-1; D gene: -; clone size: -; V gene: TRBV2; CDR3 DNA: TGTGCCAGCAGTGAAGGGCAGGGGAACACTGAAGCTTTCTTT; CDR3 protein: CASSEGQGNTEAFF